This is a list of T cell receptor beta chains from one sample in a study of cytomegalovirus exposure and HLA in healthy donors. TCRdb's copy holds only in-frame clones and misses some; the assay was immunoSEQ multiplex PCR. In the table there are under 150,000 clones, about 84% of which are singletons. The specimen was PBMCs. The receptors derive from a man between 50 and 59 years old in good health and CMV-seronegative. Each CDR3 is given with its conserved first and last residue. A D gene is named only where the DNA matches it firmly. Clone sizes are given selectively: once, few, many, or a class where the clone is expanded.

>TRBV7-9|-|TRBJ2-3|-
CASSLAGTSTDTQYF
TGTGCCAGCAGCTTGGCGGGGACTAGCACAGATACGCAGTATTTT
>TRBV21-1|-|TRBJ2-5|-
CASSSPGRSGAQYF
TGTGCCAGCAGCTCCCCGGGTCGATCGGGTGCCCAGTACTTC
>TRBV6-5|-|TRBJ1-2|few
CASSPGFNYGYTF
TGTGCCAGCAGTCCAGGGTTTAACTATGGCTACACCTTC
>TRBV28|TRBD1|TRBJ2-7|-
CASSLPGQGTYEQYF
TGTGCCAGCAGTTTACCAGGACAGGGCACCTACGAGCAGTACTTC
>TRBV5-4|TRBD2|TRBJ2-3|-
CASSPGLAADTQYF
TGTGCCAGCAGCCCGGGACTAGCGGCAGATACGCAGTATTTT
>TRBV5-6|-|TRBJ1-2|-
CASSLGPAEGYGYTF
TGTGCCAGCAGCTTGGGCCCCGCGGAAGGCTATGGCTACACCTTC
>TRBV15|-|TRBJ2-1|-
CATSRAQGTYNEQFF
TGTGCCACCAGCAGAGCGCAGGGGACCTACAATGAGCAGTTCTTC
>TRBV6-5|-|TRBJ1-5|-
CASSWGRGGQPQHF
TGTGCCAGCAGTTGGGGGAGGGGGGGTCAGCCCCAGCATTTT
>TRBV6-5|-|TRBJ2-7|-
CASSYSGTDTYEQYF
TGTGCCAGCAGTTACTCGGGCACAGACACCTACGAGCAGTACTTC
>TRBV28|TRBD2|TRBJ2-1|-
CASSLYSGVYNEQFF
TGTGCCAGCAGTTTATATAGCGGGGTTTACAATGAGCAGTTCTTC
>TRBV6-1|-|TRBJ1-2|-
CASSDLVLSNYGYTF
TGTGCCAGCAGTGATCTGGTCCTATCCAACTATGGCTACACCTTC
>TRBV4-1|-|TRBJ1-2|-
CASSPLGQSIVGYTF
TGCGCCAGCAGCCCCCTAGGACAGTCGATCGTAGGCTACACCTTC
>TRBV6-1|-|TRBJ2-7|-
CASGAGPTYEQYF
TGTGCCAGCGGGGCGGGGCCTACCTACGAGCAGTACTTC
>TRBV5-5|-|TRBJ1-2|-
CASSLDSSYGYTF
TGTGCCAGCAGCTTGGACAGCAGTTATGGCTACACCTTC
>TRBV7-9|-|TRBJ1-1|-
CASSFSYGPQGTEAFF
TGTGCCAGCAGCTTCTCCTACGGGCCCCAGGGTACTGAAGCTTTCTTT
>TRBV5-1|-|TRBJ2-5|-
CASSPSTVQETQYF
TGCGCCAGCAGCCCCTCTACCGTACAAGAGACCCAGTACTTC
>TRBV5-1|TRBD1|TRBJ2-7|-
CASSWGPNRGPVEQYF
TGCGCCAGCAGCTGGGGGCCGAACAGGGGGCCAGTCGAGCAGTACTTC
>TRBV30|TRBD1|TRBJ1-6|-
CAWRRRDRSSLLHF
TGTGCCTGGAGGAGGAGGGACAGAAGCTCGCTCCTCCACTTT
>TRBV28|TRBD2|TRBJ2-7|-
CASSLPTSGYEQYF
TGTGCCAGCAGTTTGCCTACTAGCGGCTACGAGCAGTACTTC
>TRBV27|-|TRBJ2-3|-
CASSLTWTAPQYF
TGTGCCAGCAGTTTAACCTGGACAGCACCTCAGTATTTT
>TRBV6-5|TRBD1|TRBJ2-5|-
CASNDRAQETQYF
TGTGCCAGCAACGACAGGGCGCAAGAGACCCAGTACTTC
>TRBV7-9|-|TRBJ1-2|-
CASSLAEGAYGYTF
TGTGCCAGCAGCTTAGCGGAAGGGGCGTATGGCTACACCTTC
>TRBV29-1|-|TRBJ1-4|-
CSVGEGIGEKLFF
TGCAGCGTTGGGGAGGGTATCGGGGAAAAACTGTTTTTT
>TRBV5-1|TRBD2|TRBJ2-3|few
CASKESGAGDTQYF
TGCGCCAGCAAAGAAAGCGGGGCCGGAGATACGCAGTATTTT
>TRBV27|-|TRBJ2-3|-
CASSLRTDGADTQYF
TGTGCCAGCAGTTTGCGGACGGACGGGGCAGATACGCAGTATTTT
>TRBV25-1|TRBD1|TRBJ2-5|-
CASSAGQGVTETQYF
TGTGCCAGCAGTGCCGGACAGGGGGTAACGGAGACCCAGTACTTC
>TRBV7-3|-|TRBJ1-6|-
CASSLSGTSNSPLHF
TGTGCCAGCAGCTTATCCGGGACTAGTAATTCACCCCTCCACTTT
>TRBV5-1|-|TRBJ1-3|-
CASSLGRGNTGNTIYF
TGCGCCAGCAGCTTGGGCCGGGGGAATACTGGAAACACCATATATTTT
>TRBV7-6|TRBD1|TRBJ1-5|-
CASSLTGGNNQPQHF
TGTGCCAGCAGCCTGACAGGGGGTAACAATCAGCCCCAGCATTTT
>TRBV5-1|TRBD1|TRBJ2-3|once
CASSSQGAGTDTQYF
TGCGCCAGCAGCTCACAGGGGGCCGGCACAGATACGCAGTATTTT
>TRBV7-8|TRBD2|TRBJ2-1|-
CASSFAGLAGRNEQFF
TGTGCCAGCAGCTTCGCTGGACTAGCGGGCCGTAATGAGCAGTTCTTC
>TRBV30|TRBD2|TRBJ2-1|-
CAWQTSGRANEQFF
TGTGCCTGGCAGACTAGCGGGAGGGCCAATGAGCAGTTCTTC
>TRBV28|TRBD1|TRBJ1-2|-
CASRFGQGAYGYTF
TGTGCCAGCAGATTCGGACAGGGGGCGTATGGCTACACCTTC
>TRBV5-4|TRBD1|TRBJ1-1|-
CASRSNRGLNTEAFF
TGTGCCAGCAGATCGAACAGGGGGCTGAACACTGAAGCTTTCTTT
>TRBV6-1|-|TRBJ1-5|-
CASSERGTRDQPQHF
TGTGCCAGCAGTGAAAGGGGAACACGGGATCAGCCCCAGCATTTT
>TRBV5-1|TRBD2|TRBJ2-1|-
CASSLARREGNNEQFF
TGCGCCAGCAGCTTGGCCCGGCGGGAGGGAAACAATGAGCAGTTCTTC
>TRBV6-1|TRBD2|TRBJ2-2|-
CASVNEPREAGELFF
TGTGCCAGCGTGAACGAACCCCGGGAGGCCGGGGAGCTGTTTTTT
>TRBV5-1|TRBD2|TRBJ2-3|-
CASSQTLAGDGTDTQYF
TGCGCCAGCAGCCAAACCTTAGCGGGAGATGGTACAGATACGCAGTATTTT
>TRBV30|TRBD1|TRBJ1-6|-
CAWSVPGQANSPLHF
TGTGCCTGGAGTGTACCGGGACAGGCCAATTCACCCCTCCACTTT